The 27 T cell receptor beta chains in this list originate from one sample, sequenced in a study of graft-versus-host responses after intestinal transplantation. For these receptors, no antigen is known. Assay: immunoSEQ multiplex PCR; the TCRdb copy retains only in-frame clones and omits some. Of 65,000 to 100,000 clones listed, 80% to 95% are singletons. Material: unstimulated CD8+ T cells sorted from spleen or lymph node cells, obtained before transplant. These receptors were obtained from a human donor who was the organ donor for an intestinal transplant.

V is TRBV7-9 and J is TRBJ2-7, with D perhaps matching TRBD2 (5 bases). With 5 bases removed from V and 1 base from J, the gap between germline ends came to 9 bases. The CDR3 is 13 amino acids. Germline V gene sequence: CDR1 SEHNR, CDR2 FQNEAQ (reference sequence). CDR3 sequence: CASSPPGSYEQYF. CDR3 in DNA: TGTGCCAGCAGCCCCCCGGGGTCCTACGAGCAGTACTTC.

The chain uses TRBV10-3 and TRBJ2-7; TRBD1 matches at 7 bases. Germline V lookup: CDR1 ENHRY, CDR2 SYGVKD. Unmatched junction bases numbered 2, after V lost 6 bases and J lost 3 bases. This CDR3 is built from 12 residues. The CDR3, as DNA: TGTGCCATCAGAAGACAGGGCTACGAGCAGTACTTC. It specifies CAIRRQGYEQYF.

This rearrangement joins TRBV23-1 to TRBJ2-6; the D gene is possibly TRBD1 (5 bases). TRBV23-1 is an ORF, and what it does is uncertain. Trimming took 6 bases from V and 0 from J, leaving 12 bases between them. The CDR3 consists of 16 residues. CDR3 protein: CASSPKGISGANVLTF. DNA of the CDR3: TGCGCCAGCAGCCCCAAGGGGATCTCTGGGGCCAACGTCCTGACTTTC.

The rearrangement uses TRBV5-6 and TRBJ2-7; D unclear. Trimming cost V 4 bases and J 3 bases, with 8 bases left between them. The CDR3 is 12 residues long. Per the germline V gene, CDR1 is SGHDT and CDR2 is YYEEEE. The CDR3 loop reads CASSPGLYEQYF. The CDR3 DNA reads TGTGCCAGCAGCCCAGGTCTCTACGAGCAGTACTTC.

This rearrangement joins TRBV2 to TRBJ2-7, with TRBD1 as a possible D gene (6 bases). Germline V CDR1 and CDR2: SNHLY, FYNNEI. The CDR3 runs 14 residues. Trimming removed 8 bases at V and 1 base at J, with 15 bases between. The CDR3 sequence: CASWGTSFSYEQYF. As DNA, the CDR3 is TGTGCCAGCTGGGGGACATCCTTTTCCTACGAGCAGTACTTC.

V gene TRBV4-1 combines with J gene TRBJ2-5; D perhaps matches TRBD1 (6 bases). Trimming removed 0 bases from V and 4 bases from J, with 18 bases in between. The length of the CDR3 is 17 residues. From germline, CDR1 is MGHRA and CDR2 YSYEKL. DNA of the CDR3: TGCGCCAGCAGCCAAGAATCTGGGACAACCGCCTCAGAGACCCAGTACTTC. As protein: CASSQESGTTASETQYF.

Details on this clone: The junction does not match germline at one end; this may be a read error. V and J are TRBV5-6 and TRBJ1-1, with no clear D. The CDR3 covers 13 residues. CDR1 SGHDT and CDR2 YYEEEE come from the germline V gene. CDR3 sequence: CASSLRFNTEAFF. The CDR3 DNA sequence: TGTGCCAGCAGCTTGAGATTCAACACCGAAGCTTTCTTT.

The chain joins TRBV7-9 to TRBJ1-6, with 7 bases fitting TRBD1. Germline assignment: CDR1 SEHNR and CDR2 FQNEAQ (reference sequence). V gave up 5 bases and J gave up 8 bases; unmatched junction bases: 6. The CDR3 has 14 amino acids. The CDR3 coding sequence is TGTGCCAGCAGCGGAAGGGACAGCTATTCACCCCTCCACTTT. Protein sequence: CASSGRDSYSPLHF.

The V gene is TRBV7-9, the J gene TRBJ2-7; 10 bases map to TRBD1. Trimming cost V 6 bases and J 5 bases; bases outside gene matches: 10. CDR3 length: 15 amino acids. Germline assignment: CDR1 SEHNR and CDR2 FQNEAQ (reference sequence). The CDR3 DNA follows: TGTGCCAGCAGGCCCGGGACAGGGGCCCGGGACGAGCAGTACTTC. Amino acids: CASRPGTGARDEQYF.

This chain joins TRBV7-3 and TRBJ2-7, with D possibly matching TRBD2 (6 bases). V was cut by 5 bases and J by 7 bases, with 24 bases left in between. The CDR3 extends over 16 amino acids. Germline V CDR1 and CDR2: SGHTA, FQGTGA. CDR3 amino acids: CASSQGWSRESKEQYF. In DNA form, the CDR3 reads TGTGCCAGCAGCCAGGGATGGTCCCGGGAGTCGAAAGAGCAGTACTTC.

The CDR3 DNA reads as TGTGCCAGCAGTCCGGGGGGAGACTATGGCTACACCTTC. As protein: CASSPGGDYGYTF. The V call is TRBV27, the J call TRBJ1-2; a possible D gene is TRBD1 (5 bases). This CDR3 is built from 13 residues. CDR1 and CDR2 from the germline V gene are MNHEY and SMNVEV (reference sequence). V lost 5 bases and J lost 3, with 10 bases in between.

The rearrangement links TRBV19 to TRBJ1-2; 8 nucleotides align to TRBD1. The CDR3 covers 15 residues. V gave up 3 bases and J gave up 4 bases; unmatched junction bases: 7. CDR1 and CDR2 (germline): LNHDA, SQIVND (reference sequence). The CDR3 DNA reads TGTGCCAGTAGTATTCCAGGGGGCAACTTCTATGGCTACACCTTC. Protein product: CASSIPGGNFYGYTF.

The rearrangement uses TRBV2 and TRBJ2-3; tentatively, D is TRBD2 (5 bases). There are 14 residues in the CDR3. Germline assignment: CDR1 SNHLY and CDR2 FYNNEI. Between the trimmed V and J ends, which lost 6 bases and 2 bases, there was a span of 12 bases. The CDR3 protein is CASRVLDPTDTQYF. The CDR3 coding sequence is TGTGCCAGCAGGGTACTAGACCCCACAGATACGCAGTATTTT.

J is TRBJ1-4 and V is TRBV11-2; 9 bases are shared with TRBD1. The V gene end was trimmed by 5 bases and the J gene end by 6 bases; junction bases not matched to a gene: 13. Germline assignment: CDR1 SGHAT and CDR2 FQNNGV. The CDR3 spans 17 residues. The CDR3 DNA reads TGTGCCAGCAGCCTCGGGACAGGGTACAAAGAAGATGAAAAACTGTTTTTT. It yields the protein CASSLGTGYKEDEKLFF.

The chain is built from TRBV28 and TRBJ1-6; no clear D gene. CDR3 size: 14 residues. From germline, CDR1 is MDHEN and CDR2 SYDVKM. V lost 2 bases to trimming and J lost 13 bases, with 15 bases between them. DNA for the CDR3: TGTGCCAGCAGTTTACCCGGGGTTGGAAGGCCCCTCCACTTT. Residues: CASSLPGVGRPLHF.

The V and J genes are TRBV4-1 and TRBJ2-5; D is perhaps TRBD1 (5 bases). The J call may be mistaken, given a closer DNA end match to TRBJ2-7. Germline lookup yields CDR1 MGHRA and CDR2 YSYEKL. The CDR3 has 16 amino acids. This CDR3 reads CASSQDRVQGSYEQYF. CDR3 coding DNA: TGCGCCAGCAGCCAAGATCGGGTCCAGGGTTCCTACGAGCAGTACTTC.

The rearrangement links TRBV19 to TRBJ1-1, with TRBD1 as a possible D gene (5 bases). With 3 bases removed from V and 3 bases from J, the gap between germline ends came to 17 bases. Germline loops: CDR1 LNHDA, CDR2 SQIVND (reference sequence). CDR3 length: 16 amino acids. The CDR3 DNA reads TGTGCCAGTAGTATGGGCATAGGGGAATGGGACACTGAAGCTTTCTTT. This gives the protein CASSMGIGEWDTEAFF. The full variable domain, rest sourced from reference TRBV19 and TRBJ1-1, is DGGITQSPKYLFRKEGQNVTLSCEQNLNHDAMYWYRQDPGQGLRLIYYSQIVNDFQKGDIAEGYSVSREKKESFPLTVTSAQKNPTAFYLCASSMGIGEWDTEAFFGQGTRLTVV.

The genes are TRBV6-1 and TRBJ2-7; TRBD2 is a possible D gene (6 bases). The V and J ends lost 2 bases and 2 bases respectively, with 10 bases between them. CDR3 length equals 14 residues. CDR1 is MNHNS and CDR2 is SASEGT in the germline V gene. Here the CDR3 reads CASSERGSTYEQYF. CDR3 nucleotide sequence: TGTGCCAGCAGTGAACGGGGGTCCACCTACGAGCAGTACTTC.

The CDR3 spells CASRQQAFSPKLAKNIQYF. CDR3 in DNA: TGTGCCAGCAGACAACAGGCCTTTTCCCCAAAACTAGCCAAAAACATTCAGTACTTC. This rearrangement joins TRBV7-2 to TRBJ2-4, with D tentatively TRBD1 (5 bases). The CDR3 spans 19 residues. Germline CDR1 reads SGHTA; CDR2 reads FQGNSA. V gave up 6 bases and J gave up 0 bases, with 24 bases separating them.

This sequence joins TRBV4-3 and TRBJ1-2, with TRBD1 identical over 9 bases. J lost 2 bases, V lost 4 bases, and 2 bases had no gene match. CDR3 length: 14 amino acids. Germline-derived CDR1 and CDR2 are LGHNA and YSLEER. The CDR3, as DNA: TGCGCCAGCAGCCCCGGGACAGGGAACTATGGCTACACCTTC. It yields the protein CASSPGTGNYGYTF.

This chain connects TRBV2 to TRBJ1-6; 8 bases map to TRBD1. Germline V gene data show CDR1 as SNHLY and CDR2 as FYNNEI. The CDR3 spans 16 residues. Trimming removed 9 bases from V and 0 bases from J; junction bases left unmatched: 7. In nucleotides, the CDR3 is TGTGCCAGTTGGGACAGGAGCAGCTCCTATAATTCACCCCTCCACTTT. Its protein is CASWDRSSSYNSPLHF.

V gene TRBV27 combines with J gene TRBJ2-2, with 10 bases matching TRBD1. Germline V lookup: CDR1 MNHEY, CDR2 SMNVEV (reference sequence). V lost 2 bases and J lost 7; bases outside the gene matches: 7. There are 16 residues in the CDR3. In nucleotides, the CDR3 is TGTGCCAGCAGTTTAGAAGGGACAGGGGTTCACGGGGAGCTGTTTTTT. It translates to CASSLEGTGVHGELFF.

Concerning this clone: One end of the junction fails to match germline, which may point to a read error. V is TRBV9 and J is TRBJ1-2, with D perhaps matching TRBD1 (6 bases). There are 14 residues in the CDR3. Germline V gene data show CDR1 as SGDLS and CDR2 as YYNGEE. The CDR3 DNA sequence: TGTGCCGGCAGCCTACAGGGAGCTAACTATGGCTACACCTTC. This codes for CAGSLQGANYGYTF.

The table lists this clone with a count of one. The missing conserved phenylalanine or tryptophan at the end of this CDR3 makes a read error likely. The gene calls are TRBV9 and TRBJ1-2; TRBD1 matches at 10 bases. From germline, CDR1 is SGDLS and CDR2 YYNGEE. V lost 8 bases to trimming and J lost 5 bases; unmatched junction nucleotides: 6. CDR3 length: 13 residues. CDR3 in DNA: TGTGCCAGTCGGACAGGGGGGGGTTATGGCTACACCCTC. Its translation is CASRTGGGYGYTL.

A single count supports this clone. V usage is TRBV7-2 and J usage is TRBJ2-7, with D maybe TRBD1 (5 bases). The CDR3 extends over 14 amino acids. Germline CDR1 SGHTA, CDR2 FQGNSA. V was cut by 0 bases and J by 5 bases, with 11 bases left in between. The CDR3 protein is CASSLAARAHEQYF. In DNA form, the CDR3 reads TGTGCCAGCAGCTTAGCCGCCAGGGCGCACGAGCAGTACTTC.

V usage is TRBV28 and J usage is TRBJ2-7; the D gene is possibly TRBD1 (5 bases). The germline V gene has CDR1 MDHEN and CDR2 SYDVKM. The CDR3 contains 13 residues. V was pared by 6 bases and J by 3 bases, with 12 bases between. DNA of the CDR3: TGTGCCAGCAGGGAGACAGAGTACTACGAGCAGTACTTC. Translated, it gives CASRETEYYEQYF.

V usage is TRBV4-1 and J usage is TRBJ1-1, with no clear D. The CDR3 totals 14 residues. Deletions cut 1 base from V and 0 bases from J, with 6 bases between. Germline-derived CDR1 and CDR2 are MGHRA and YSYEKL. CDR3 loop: CASSQGQLNTEAFF. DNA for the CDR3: TGCGCCAGCAGCCAAGGGCAGTTGAACACTGAAGCTTTCTTT.